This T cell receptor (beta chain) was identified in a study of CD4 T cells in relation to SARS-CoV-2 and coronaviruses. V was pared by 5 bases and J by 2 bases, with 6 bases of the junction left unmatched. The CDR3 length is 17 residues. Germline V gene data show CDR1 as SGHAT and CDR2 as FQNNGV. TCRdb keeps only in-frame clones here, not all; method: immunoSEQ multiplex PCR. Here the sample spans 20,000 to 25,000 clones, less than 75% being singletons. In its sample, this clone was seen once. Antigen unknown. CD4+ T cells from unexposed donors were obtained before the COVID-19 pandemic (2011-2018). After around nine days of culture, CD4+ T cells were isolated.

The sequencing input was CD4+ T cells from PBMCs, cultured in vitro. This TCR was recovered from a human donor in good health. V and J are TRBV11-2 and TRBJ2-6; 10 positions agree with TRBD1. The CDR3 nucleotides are TGTGCCAGCAGCCCTCACGGACAGGGGGCTGGGGCCAACGTCCTGACTTTC. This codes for CASSPHGQGAGANVLTF.